This TCR beta chain was identified in a study of graft-versus-host responses after intestinal transplantation. Whole-study context: Induction using anti-thymocyte globulin, followed by tacrolimus and steroids for 3 to 4 years, was given to all recipients. Study-level results: Detected in recipient marrow were GvH clones, some of which were first observed in ileum or blood.

Points on this clone: Its antigen is as yet unknown.

The trim removed 2 bases at V and 1 base at J, leaving 4 bases unmatched. This CDR3 has 16 residues. Germline CDR1 is LNHDA and CDR2 is SQIVND (reference sequence). Generated by immunoSEQ multiplex PCR, the TCRdb table keeps only in-frame clones and is missing some. The sample carries about 57,000 clones, approximately 90% recorded once. V usage is TRBV19 and J usage is TRBJ2-2, with TRBD1 identical over 7 bases. The clonotype originates from a human patient who received an intestinal transplant, so some T cells may come from the graft donor. The material sequenced was PBMCs, taken 26 days after transplant. DNA for the CDR3: TGTGCCAGTAGTATACCACAGGGGCTGAACACCGGGGAGCTGTTTTTT. Amino acids: CASSIPQGLNTGELFF.